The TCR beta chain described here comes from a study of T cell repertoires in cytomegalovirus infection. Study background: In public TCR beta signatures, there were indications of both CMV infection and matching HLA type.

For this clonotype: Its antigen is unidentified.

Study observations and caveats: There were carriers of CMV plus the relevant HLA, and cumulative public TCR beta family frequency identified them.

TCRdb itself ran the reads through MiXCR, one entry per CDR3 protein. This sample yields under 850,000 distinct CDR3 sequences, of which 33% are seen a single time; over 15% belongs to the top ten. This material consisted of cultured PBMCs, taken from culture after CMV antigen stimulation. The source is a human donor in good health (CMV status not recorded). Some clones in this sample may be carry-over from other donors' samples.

The CDR3, as DNA: TGTGCCATCAGGCAGGGGGCCGCGGGCGATGAAGCTTTCTTT. Amino acid sequence: CAIRQGAAGDEAFF. This rearrangement joins TRBV10-3 to TRBJ1-1; 8 nucleotides agree with TRBD1. Germline V gene data show CDR1 as ENHRY and CDR2 as SYGVKD. With V trimmed by 6 bases and J by 7 bases, 10 bases remained unmatched. The CDR3 consists of 14 residues.